The T cell receptor (beta chain) under discussion was sequenced for a study of cytomegalovirus exposure and HLA in healthy donors. Study-level results: TCR beta V- and J-gene trimming, according to a later analysis, was linked to a missense DCLRE1C variant. Highly shared variants forming one cluster were likely a sequencing artifact. Based on reports, TCR beta sequences accurately predicted HLA-A and HLA-B alleles for most subjects.

V was cut by 4 bases and J by 1 base, with 11 bases left in between. The germline CDR1 and CDR2 sequences are SGDLS and YYNGEE. This CDR3 has 14 residues. Researchers ran the PCR with 60 Vbeta and 13 Jbeta primers. In the authors' methods: Unique TCR beta chains numbered approximately 80 million in a later analysis, with around 11 million shared. Repertoires were generated with immunoSEQ multiplex PCR, while TCRdb's copy carries only in-frame clones and drops some. D and trimming come from the DNA, and the V and J calls and clone size come from that table. The table lists 63,000 or so clones. Comments on this clone: Antigen: not known.

This sequence originates from a boy younger than 18 in good health and CMV-seronegative. The gene calls are TRBV9 and TRBJ1-1, with D perhaps matching TRBD1 (6 bases). The specimen was PBMCs. CDR3 in DNA: TGTGCCAGCAGCACCCGACAGGCGAACACTGAAGCTTTCTTT. As protein: CASSTRQANTEAFF.